Sequencing of this TCR beta chain was carried out in a study of CD8+ T cells in alopecia areata. Study context: The share of scalp area affected provided the severity score for treated patients.

RNA, once extracted, was reverse transcribed into cDNA for use as the sequencing template. TCRdb's copy holds only in-frame clones and misses some; the assay was immunoSEQ multiplex PCR. Here the sample spans some 170,000 clones, about 55% being singletons. Study-wide points: TCRs were shared less clearly across patients than in mice, possibly for HLA-related reasons. Scalp clonality and expanded CD8+ clones among the top 100 were significantly decreased by tofacitinib.

Germline CDR1 and CDR2: SNHLY and FYNNEI. Losses at the gene ends were 7 bases for V and 0 bases for J; bases not matched to a gene: 5. This CDR3 has 15 residues. This clone turned up a few times. Its antigen is as yet unknown. Treatment denoted: oral pan-JAK inhibitor, 5-10 mg twice daily. Cell sorting on a FACSAria was used to separate CD4+ and CD8+ T cells from the PBMCs. Sequences were derived from CD8+ T cells sorted from blood, sampled at week 24, from a patient treated with tofacitinib. This receptor was identified in a human donor with alopecia areata. This rearrangement joins TRBV2 to TRBJ1-5; TRBD1 matches 8 bases. CDR3 amino acids: CASKETGGSNQPQHF. The CDR3 DNA sequence: TGTGCCAGCAAAGAAACAGGGGGTAGCAATCAGCCCCAGCATTTT. Looking up the rest from reference TRBV2 and TRBJ1-5 gives the full variable domain: EPEVTQTPSHQVTQMGQEVILRCVPISNHLYFYWYRQILGQKVEFLVSFYNNEISEKSEIFDDQFSVERPDGSNFTLKIRSTKLEDSAMYFCASKETGGSNQPQHFGDGTRLSIL.